This T cell receptor beta chain was observed in a study of response to subunit inactivated influenza vaccine. Study observations and caveats: The authors offered the suggestion that each seasonal influenza vaccination recruits few new T cells.

TCRdb called the RT-PCR reads again in MiXCR, with one record for every CDR3 protein. The top ten clones hold over 10% of a sample with 500,000 to 550,000 distinct CDR3 sequences, 7.6% of them seen once. This CDR3 comprises 12 residues. In germline, CDR1 is SGHTA, CDR2 FQGNSA. V was clipped by 4 bases and J by 10 bases; unmatched bases: 6. This clonotype has ten or more counts. No antigen is known for it. The sequences come from PBMCs from blood, collected less than 25 months after vaccination. This clonotype originated in a man between 45 and 75 years old who received an inactivated influenza vaccine. The chain has TRBV7-2 and TRBJ1-1; 7 nucleotides agree with TRBD1. CDR3 bases: TGTGCCAGCAGCTCGGACCAGGGGGGAGCTTTCTTT. Encoded protein: CASSSDQGGAFF.